This T cell receptor (beta chain) was sequenced during a study of blood T cells in healthy people across ages. This clonotype has a handful of counts. A second about 7 to 11 cycle PCR used barcoded and J-beta primers. TCRdb reprocessed the 5' RACE reads via MiXCR and lists one record per CDR3 protein. The sample shows about 800,000 distinct CDR3 sequences, 35% to 60% of them seen only once. Germline trimming cut 0 bases from V and 4 bases from J; bases unmatched to any gene: 0. Germline V gene data show CDR1 as GTSNPN and CDR2 as SVGIG (reference sequence). The CDR3 consists of 13 residues. The rearrangement uses TRBV30 and TRBJ2-5; 9 bases match TRBD1. The sequencing sample was made of blood. The receptor was derived from a man at least 80 years old in good health. The CDR3 region is CAWSVQGAETQYF. Written as DNA, the CDR3 is TGTGCCTGGAGTGTACAGGGGGCAGAGACCCAGTACTTC. Full variable domain (outside the CDR3, taken from reference TRBV30 and TRBJ2-5): SQTIHQWPATLVQPVGSPLSLECTVEGTSNPNLYWYRQAAGRGLQLLFYSVGIGQISSEVPQNLSASRPQDRQFILSSKKLLLSDSGFYLCAWSVQGAETQYFGPGTRLLVL.